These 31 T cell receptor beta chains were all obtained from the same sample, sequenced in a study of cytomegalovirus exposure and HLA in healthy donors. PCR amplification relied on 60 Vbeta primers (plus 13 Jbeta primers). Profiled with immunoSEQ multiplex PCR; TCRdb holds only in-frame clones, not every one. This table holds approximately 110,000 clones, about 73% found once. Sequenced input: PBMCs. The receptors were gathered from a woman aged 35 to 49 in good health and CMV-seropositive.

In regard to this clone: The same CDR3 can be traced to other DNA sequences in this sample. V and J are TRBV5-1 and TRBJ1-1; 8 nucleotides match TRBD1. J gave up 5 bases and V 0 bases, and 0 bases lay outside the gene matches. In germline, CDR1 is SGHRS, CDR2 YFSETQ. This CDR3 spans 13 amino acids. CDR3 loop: CASSLDRGTEAFF. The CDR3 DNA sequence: TGCGCCAGCAGCTTGGACAGGGGGACTGAAGCTTTCTTT.

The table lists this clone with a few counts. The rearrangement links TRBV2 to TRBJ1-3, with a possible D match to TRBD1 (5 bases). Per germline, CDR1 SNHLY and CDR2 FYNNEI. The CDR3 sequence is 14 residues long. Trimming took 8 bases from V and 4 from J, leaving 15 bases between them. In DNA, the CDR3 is TGTGCCAGCGCGACCGAGACAGTGGGAAACACCATATATTTT. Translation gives CASATETVGNTIYF.

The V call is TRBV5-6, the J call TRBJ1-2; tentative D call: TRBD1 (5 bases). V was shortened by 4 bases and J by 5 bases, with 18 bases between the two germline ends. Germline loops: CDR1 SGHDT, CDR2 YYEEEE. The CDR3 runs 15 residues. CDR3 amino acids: CASSNLRSGSYGYTF. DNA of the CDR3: TGTGCCAGCAGCAACCTCCGGTCAGGGTCTTATGGCTACACCTTC.

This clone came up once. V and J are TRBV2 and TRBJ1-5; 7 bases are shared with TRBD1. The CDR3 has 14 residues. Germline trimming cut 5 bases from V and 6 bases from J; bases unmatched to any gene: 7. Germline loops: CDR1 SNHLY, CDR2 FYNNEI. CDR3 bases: TGTGCCAGCAGTCTCCCTACAGGGGTTCAGCCCCAGCATTTT. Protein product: CASSLPTGVQPQHF.

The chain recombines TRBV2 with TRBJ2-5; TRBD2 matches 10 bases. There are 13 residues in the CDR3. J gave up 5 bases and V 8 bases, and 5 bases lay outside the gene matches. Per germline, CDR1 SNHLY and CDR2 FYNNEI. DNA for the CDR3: TGTGCCAGCCAGCGGGGGGGCGGGGAGACCCAGTACTTC. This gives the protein CASQRGGGETQYF.

The CDR3 DNA is TGTGCCAGCAGCTTAGCTAGAGATCAGCCCCAGCATTTT. It specifies CASSLARDQPQHF. The chain is built from TRBV7-2 and TRBJ1-5; unclear D gene. The CDR3 contains 13 residues. Germline V gene data show CDR1 as SGHTA and CDR2 as FQGNSA. Trimming removed 0 bases at V and 5 bases at J, with 5 bases between.

CDR3 region: CASSGQGWDTEAFF. CDR3 bases: TGTGCCAGCTCAGGACAGGGCTGGGACACTGAAGCTTTCTTT. The rearrangement joins TRBV18 to TRBJ1-1, with 8 bases identical to TRBD1. Germline loops: CDR1 KGHSH, CDR2 LQKENI. The CDR3 is 14 residues long. Unmatched junction bases numbered 5, after V lost 5 bases and J lost 3 bases.

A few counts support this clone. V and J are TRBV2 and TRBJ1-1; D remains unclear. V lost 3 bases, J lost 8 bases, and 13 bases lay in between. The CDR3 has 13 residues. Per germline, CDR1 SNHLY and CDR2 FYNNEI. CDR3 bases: TGTGCCAGCAGTGACGAGAGTTTGCTGGAAGCTTTCTTT. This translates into CASSDESLLEAFF.

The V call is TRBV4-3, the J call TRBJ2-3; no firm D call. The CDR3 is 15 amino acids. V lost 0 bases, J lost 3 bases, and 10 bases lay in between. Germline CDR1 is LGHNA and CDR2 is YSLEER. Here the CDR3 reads CASSQEWRGTDTQYF. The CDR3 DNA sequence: TGCGCCAGCAGCCAAGAATGGAGAGGTACAGATACGCAGTATTTT.

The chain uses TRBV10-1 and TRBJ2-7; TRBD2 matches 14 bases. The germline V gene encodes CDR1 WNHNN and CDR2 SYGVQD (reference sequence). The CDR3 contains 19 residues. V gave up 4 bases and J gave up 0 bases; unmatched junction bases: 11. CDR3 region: CASSGWTSGGPPISYEQYF. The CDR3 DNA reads TGCGCCAGCAGTGGCTGGACTAGCGGGGGGCCACCAATCTCCTACGAGCAGTACTTC.

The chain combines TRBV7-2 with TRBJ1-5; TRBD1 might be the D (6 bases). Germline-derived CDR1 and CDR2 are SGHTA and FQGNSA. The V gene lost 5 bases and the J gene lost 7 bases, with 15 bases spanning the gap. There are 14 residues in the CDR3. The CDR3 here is CASSRDRIRQPQHF. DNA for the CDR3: TGTGCCAGCAGCCGAGACAGGATTCGGCAGCCCCAGCATTTT.

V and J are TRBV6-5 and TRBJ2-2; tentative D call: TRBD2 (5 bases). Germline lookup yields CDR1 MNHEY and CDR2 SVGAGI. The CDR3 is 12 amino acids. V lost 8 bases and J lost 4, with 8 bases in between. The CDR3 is CASGGTTGELFF. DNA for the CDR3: TGTGCCAGCGGAGGTACCACCGGGGAGCTGTTTTTT.

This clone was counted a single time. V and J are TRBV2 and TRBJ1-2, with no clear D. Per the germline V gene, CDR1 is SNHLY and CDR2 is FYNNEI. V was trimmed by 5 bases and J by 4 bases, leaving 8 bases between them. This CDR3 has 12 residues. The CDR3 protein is CASSRRSYGYTF. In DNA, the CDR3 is TGTGCCAGCAGTCGGCGGTCCTATGGCTACACCTTC.

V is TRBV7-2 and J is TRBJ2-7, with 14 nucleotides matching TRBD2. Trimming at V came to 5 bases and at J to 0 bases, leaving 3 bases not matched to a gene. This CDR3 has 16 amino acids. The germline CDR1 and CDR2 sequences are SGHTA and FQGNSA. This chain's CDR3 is CASSGTSGGSSYEQYF. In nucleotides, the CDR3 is TGTGCCAGCAGCGGGACTAGCGGGGGTTCCTCCTACGAGCAGTACTTC.

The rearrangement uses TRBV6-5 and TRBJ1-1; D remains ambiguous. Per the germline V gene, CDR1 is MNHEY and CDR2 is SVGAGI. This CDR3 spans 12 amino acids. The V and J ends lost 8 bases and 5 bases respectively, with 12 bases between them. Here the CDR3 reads CASGDGLTEAFF. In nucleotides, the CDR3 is TGTGCCAGCGGCGATGGGCTTACTGAAGCTTTCTTT.

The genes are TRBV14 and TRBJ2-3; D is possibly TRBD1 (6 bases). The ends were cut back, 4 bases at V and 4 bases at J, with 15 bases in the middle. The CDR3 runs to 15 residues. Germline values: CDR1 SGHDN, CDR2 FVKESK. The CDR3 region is CASSLTGSGADTQYF. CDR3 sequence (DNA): TGTGCCAGCAGCCTTACAGGGTCAGGGGCAGATACGCAGTATTTT. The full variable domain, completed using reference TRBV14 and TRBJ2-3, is EAGVTQFPSHSVIEKGQTVTLRCDPISGHDNLYWYRRVMGKEIKFLLHFVKESKQDESGMPNNRFLAERTGGTYSTLKVQPAELEDSGVYFCASSLTGSGADTQYFGPGTRLTVL.

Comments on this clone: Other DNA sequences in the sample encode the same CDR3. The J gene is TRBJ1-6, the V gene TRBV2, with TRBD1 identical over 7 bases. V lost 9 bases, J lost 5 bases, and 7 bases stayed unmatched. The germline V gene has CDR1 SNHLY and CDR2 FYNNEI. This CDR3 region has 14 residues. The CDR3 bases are TGTGCCAGTTCGGCCGGGACAGATAATTCACCCCTCCACTTT. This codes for CASSAGTDNSPLHF.

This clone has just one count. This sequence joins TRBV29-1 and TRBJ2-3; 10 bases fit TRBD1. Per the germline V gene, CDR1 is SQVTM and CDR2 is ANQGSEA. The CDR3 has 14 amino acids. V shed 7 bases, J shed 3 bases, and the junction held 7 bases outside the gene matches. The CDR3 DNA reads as TGCAGCGGAGACCGGACAGGGGGGACAGATACGCAGTATTTT. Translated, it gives CSGDRTGGTDTQYF.

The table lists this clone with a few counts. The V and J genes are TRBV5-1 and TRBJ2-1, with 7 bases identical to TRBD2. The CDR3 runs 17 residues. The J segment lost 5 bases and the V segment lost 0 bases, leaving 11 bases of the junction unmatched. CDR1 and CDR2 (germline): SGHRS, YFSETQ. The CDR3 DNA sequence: TGCGCCAGCAGCTTGGGGGGAGGGACTATTCGTGACAATGAGCAGTTCTTC. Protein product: CASSLGGGTIRDNEQFF.

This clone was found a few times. CDR3 in DNA: TGTGCCAGCTCTCCTACTAGCGCATTGGGTACGCAGTATTTT. Its protein product is CASSPTSALGTQYF. The chain recombines TRBV18 with TRBJ2-3; 7 bases are shared with TRBD2. This CDR3 is 14 amino acids long. The germline CDR1 and CDR2 sequences are KGHSH and LQKENI. With 6 bases clipped from V and 8 bases from J, the junction kept 11 bases outside the gene matches.

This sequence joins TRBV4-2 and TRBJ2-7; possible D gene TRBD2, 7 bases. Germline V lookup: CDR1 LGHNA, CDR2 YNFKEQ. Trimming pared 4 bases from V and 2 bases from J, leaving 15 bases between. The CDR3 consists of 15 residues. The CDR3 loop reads CASSLTSGDTYEQYF. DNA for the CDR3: TGTGCCAGCAGCCTGACAAGCGGGGACACCTACGAGCAGTACTTC.

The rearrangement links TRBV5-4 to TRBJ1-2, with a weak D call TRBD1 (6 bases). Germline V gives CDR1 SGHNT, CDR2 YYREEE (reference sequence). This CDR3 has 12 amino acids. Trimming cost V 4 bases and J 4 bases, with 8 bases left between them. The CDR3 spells CASSIGGYGYTF. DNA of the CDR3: TGTGCCAGCAGCATAGGGGGCTATGGCTACACCTTC.

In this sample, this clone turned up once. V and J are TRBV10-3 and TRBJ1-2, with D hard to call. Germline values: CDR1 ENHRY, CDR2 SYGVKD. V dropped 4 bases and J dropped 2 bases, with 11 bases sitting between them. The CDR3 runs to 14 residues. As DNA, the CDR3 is TGTGCCATCAGTGTCCAGGCTGGGAACTATGGCTACACCTTC. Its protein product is CAISVQAGNYGYTF.

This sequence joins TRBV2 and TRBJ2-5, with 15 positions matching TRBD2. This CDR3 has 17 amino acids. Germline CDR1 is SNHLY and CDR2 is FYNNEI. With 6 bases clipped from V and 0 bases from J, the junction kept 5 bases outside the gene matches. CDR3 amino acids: CASSTGLAGGYQETQYF. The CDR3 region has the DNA TGTGCCAGCAGCACGGGACTAGCGGGGGGTTACCAAGAGACCCAGTACTTC.

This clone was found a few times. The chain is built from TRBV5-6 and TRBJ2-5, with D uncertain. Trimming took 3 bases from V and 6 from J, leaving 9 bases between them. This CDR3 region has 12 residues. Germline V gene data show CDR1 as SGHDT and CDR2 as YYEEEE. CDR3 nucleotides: TGTGCCAGCAGCTCAGGCGTGAAGACCCAGTACTTC. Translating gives CASSSGVKTQYF.

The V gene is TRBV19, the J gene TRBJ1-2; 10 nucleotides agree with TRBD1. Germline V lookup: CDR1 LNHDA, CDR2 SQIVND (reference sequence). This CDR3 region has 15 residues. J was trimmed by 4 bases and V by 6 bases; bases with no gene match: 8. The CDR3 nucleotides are TGTGCCAGTAGCGGGGACAGGGGATCGGGCTATGGCTACACCTTC. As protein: CASSGDRGSGYGYTF. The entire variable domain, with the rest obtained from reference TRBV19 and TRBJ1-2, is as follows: DGGITQSPKYLFRKEGQNVTLSCEQNLNHDAMYWYRQDPGQGLRLIYYSQIVNDFQKGDIAEGYSVSREKKESFPLTVTSAQKNPTAFYLCASSGDRGSGYGYTFGSGTRLTVV.

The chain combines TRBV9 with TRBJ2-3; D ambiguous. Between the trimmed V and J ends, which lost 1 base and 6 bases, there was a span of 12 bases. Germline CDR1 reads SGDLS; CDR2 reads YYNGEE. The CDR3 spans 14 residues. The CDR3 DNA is TGTGCCAGCAGCGTAAATACTTACTCCGATACGCAGTATTTT. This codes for CASSVNTYSDTQYF.

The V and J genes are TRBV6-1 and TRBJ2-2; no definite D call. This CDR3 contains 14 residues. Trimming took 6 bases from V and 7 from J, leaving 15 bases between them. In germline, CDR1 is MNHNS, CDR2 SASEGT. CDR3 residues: CASRPGSRGGELFF. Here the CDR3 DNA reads TGTGCCAGCAGACCCGGGTCGCGAGGCGGGGAGCTGTTTTTT.

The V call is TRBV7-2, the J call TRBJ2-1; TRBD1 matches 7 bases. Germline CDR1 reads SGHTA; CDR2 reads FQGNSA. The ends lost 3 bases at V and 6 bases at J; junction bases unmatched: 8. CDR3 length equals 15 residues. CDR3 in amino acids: CASSLDRLMANEQFF. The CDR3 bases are TGTGCCAGCAGCTTGGACAGGTTGATGGCCAATGAGCAGTTCTTC.

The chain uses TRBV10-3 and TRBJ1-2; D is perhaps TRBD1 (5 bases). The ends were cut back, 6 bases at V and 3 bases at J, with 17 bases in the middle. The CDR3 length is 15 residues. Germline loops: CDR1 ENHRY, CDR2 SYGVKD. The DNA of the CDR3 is TGTGCCATCAGCGAGCGGGGGACGAGGCACTATGGCTACACCTTC. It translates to CAISERGTRHYGYTF.

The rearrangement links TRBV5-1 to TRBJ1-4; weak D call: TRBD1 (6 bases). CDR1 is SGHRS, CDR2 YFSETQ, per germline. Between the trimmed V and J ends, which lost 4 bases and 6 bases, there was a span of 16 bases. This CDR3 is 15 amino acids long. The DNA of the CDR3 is TGCGCCAGCAGCCGTTCTACAGGGTCGGATGAAAAACTGTTTTTT. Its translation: CASSRSTGSDEKLFF.